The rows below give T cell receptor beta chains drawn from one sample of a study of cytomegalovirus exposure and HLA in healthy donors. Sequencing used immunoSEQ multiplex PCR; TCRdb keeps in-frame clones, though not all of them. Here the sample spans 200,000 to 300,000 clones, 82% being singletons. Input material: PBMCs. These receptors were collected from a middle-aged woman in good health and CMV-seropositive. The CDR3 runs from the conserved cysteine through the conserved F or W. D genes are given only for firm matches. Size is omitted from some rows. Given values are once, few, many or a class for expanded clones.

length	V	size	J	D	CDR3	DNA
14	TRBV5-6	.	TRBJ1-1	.	CASSLWGGSTEAFF	TGTGCCAGCAGCCTCTGGGGTGGGAGCACTGAAGCTTTCTTT
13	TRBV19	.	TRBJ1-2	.	CASSMGLVYGYTF	TGTGCCAGTAGTATGGGACTTGTCTATGGCTACACCTTC
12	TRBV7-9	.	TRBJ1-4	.	CSSQSGEEKLFF	TGTTCCAGCCAAAGTGGGGAGGAAAAACTGTTTTTT
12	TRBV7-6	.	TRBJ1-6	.	CASSFQNSPLHF	TGTGCCAGCAGCTTCCAGAATTCACCCCTCCACTTT
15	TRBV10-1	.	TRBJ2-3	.	CASSEDRTSTDTQYF	TGCGCCAGCAGTGAGGACAGGACTAGCACAGATACGCAGTATTTT
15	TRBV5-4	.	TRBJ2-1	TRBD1	CASSSRTGNFNEQFF	TGTGCCAGCAGCTCCAGGACAGGGAACTTTAATGAGCAGTTCTTC
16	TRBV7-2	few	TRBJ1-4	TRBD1	CASSSDRVTTNEKLFF	TGTGCCAGCAGCTCGGACAGGGTAACTACTAATGAAAAACTGTTTTTT
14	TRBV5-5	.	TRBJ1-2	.	CASSRDTFSSGYTF	TGTGCCAGCAGCCGGGACACCTTTAGCAGTGGCTACACCTTC
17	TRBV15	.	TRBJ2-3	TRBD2	CATSRDWASGQTDTQYF	TGTGCCACCAGCAGAGATTGGGCTAGCGGCCAAACAGATACGCAGTATTTT
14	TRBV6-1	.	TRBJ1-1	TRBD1	CASSQQGAGTEAFF	TGTGCCAGCAGTCAGCAGGGGGCAGGAACTGAAGCTTTCTTT
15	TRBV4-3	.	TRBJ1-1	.	CASSLGGLGDTEAFF	TGCGCCAGCAGCCTCGGGGGATTGGGGGACACTGAAGCTTTCTTT
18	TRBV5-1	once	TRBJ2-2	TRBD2	CASRRNLIAGGATGELFF	TGCGCCAGCAGGAGGAACCTAATAGCGGGAGGGGCCACCGGGGAGCTGTTTTTT
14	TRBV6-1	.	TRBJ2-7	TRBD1	CASSEGTGLYEQYF	TGTGCCAGCAGTGAAGGGACAGGTTTATACGAGCAGTACTTC
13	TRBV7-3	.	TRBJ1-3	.	CASSARGENTIYF	TGTGCCAGCAGCGCCAGGGGTGAAAACACCATATATTTT
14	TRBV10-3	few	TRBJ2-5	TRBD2	CAIKSSSGQETQYF	TGTGCCATCAAAAGTTCTAGCGGTCAAGAGACCCAGTACTTC
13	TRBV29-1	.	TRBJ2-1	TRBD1	CSVGTGVNNEQFF	TGCAGCGTTGGGACAGGTGTGAACAATGAGCAGTTCTTC
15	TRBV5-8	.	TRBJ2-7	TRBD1	CASSLGTQGVYEQYF	TGTGCCAGCAGCTTGGGGACGCAGGGGGTCTACGAGCAGTACTTC
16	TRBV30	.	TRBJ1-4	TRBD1	CAWSVRGGGGGGKLFF	TGTGCCTGGAGTGTACGGGGGGGCGGAGGGGGCGGAAAACTGTTTTTT
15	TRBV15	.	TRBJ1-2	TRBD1	CATSRVTGGGYGYTF	TGTGCCACCAGCAGAGTTACAGGGGGCGGCTATGGCTACACCTTC
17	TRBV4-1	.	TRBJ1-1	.	CASSQVVMRAENTEAFF	TGCGCCAGCAGCCAAGTCGTTATGAGGGCAGAAAACACTGAAGCTTTCTTT
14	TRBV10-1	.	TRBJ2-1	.	CASRWGVRYNEQFF	TGCGCCAGCAGGTGGGGGGTCCGGTACAATGAGCAGTTCTTC
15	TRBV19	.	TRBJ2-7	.	CASSIRRGRGYEQYF	TGTGCCAGTAGTATAAGGCGGGGGCGCGGATACGAGCAGTACTTC
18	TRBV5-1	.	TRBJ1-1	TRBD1	CASSQGPGQGFMNTEAFF	TGCGCCAGCAGCCAGGGCCCGGGACAGGGTTTCATGAACACTGAAGCTTTCTTT
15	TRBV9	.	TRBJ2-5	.	CASSVGAGQQETQYF	TGTGCCAGCAGCGTAGGGGCAGGACAGCAAGAGACCCAGTACTTC
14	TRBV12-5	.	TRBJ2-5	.	CASGPRGAEETQYF	TGTGCTAGTGGTCCCAGGGGGGCTGAGGAGACCCAGTACTTC
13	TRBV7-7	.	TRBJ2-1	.	CASSLQGHNEQFF	TGTGCCAGCAGCTTACAGGGTCACAATGAGCAGTTCTTC
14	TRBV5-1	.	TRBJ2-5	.	CASSLTGYQETQYF	TGCGCCAGCAGCTTGACGGGGTATCAAGAGACCCAGTACTTC
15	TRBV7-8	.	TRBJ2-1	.	CASSSTGSLWNEQFF	TGTGCCAGCAGCTCCACAGGGTCCCTATGGAATGAGCAGTTCTTC
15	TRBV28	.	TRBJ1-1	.	CASSLVRQGSTEAFF	TGTGCCAGCAGTTTAGTAAGGCAGGGAAGCACTGAAGCTTTCTTT
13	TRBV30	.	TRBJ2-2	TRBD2	CAWRGGTTGELFF	TGTGCCTGGAGGGGGGGGACCACCGGGGAGCTGTTTTTT
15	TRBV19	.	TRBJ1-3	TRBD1	CASSIATGEGNTIYF	TGTGCCAGTAGTATCGCGACAGGGGAAGGAAACACCATATATTTT
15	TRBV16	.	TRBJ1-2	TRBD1	CASSQGDRDYYGYTF	TGTGCCAGCAGCCAAGGGGACAGGGACTACTATGGCTACACCTTC
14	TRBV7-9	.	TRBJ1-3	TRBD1	CASFGTGAGNTIYF	TGTGCCAGCTTTGGGACAGGGGCTGGAAACACCATATATTTT
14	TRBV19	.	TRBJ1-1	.	CATRSNPGGLEAFF	TGTGCCACCAGATCCAACCCTGGGGGACTTGAAGCTTTCTTT
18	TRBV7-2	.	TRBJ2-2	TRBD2	CASSLRAGGPADTGELFF	TGTGCCAGCAGCTTAAGGGCGGGAGGGCCAGCGGACACCGGGGAGCTGTTTTTT
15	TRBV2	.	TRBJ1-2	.	CASSASDNLLYGYTF	TGTGCCAGCAGTGCGTCGGACAATCTTTTGTATGGCTACACCTTC
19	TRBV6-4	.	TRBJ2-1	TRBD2	CASSPGTSGRAITYNEQFF	TGTGCCAGCAGTCCCGGGACTAGCGGGAGGGCCATCACCTACAATGAGCAGTTCTTC
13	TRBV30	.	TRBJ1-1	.	CAWILQGNTEAFF	TGTGCCTGGATCCTACAGGGAAACACTGAAGCTTTCTTT
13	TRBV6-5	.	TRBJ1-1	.	CASSYAGATEAFF	TGTGCCAGCAGTTACGCAGGGGCCACTGAAGCTTTCTTT
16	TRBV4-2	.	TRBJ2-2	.	CASSQTTRLGSGELFF	TGTGCCAGCAGCCAAACAACCCGACTAGGCTCCGGGGAGCTGTTTTTT
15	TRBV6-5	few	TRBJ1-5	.	CASSYSSNSNQPQHF	TGTGCCAGCAGTTACTCGAGCAACAGCAATCAGCCCCAGCATTTT
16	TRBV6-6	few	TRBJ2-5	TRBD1	CASRSRTGPMRETQYF	TGTGCCAGCAGATCTAGGACAGGGCCGATGAGAGAGACCCAGTACTTC
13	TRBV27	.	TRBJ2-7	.	CASSQGPRYEQYF	TGTGCCAGCAGTCAGGGGCCGAGATACGAGCAGTACTTC